This T cell receptor beta chain emerged from a study of blood T cell repertoires in COVID-19. Methods used by the authors: Reference gene primers were amplified, and this amplification served to estimate nucleated cell counts. Using immunoSEQ multiplex PCR, the repertoire was profiled, and TCRdb retains in-frame clones only, with some absent. That table is the source of V, J and clone size, and D and trimming were worked out from the DNA. The data contain 250,000 to 300,000 clones, approximately 90% of them singletons. The V gene end was trimmed by 0 bases and the J gene end by 3 bases; junction bases not matched to a gene: 7. The V gene's germline CDR1 is MGHRA and CDR2 YSYEKL. The CDR3 totals 16 residues. This clone is a singleton in its sample.

This TCR was sampled from a human donor in a cohort exposed to, infected with or recovered from COVID-19 (not recorded which). The donor label of this sample is uncertain. The chain links TRBV4-1 to TRBJ1-2; TRBD1 matches at 7 bases. Sample: PBMCs or T cells enriched from blood (not recorded which). The CDR3 loop is CASSQDKGARDYGYTF. In DNA form, the CDR3 reads TGCGCCAGCAGCCAAGATAAGGGGGCCCGGGACTATGGCTACACCTTC.